The entry below describes one T cell receptor beta chain. The data belong to a study of T cell responses to AZD1222 COVID-19 vaccine. From germline, CDR1 is SSHAT and CDR2 FNYEAQ (reference sequence). The CDR3 totals 20 residues. V was clipped by 1 base and J by 10 bases; unmatched bases: 18. Produced via immunoSEQ multiplex PCR; TCRdb's table is partial and in-frame only. The repertoire holds some 120,000 clones, with around 85% as singletons. V is TRBV7-7 and J is TRBJ1-6; 11 nucleotides agree with TRBD1. Here the sequenced sample was peripheral blood, taken on day 0 of AZD1222 vaccination. The TCR was taken from an adult in good health. CDR3 sequence: CASSLVVSWDRGKWGSPLHF. CDR3 DNA: TGTGCCAGCAGCTTAGTAGTAAGCTGGGACAGGGGGAAGTGGGGATCACCCCTCCACTTT.